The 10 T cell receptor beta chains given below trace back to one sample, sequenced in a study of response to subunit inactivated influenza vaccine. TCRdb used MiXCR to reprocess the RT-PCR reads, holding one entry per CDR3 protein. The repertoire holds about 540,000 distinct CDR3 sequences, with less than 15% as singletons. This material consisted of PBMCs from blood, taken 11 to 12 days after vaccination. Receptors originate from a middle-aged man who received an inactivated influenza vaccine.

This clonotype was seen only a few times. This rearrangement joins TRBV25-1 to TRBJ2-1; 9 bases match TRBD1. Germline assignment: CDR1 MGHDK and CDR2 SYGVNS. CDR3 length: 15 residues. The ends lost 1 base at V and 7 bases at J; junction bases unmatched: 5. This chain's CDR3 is CASSESGTGMNEQFF. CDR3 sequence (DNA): TGTGCCAGCAGTGAATCCGGGACAGGGATGAATGAGCAGTTCTTC. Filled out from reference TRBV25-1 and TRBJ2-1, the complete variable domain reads EADIYQTPRYLVIGTGKKITLECSQTMGHDKMYWYQQDPGMELHLIHYSYGVNSTEKGDLSSESTVSRIRTEHFPLTLESARPSHTSQYLCASSESGTGMNEQFFGPGTRLTVL.

The CDR3 region has the DNA TGTGCCACCAGGTCCCACACCGGGGAGCTGTTTTTT. This sequence encodes CATRSHTGELFF. The rearrangement links TRBV24-1 to TRBJ2-2; D gene unclear. The CDR3 totals 12 residues. Trimming shortened V by 7 bases and J by 3 bases, and 5 bases separated the two germline ends. CDR1 and CDR2 from the germline V gene are KGHDR and SFDVKD.

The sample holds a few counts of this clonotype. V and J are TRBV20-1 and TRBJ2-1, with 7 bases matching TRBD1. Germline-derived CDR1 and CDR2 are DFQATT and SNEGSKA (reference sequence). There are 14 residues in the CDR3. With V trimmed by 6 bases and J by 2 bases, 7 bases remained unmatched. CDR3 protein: CSAPPDRPYNEQFF. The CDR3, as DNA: TGCAGTGCCCCTCCGGACAGGCCCTACAATGAGCAGTTCTTC.

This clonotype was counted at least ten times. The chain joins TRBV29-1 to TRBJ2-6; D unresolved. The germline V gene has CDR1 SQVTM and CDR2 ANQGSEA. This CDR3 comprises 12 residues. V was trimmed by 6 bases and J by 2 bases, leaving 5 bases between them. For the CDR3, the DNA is TGCAGCGTCCGGGCTGGGGCCAACGTCCTGACTTTC. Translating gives CSVRAGANVLTF.

For the CDR3, the DNA is TGCGCCAGCAGCTTAGATTCTAGCGCCGAGACCCAGTACTTC. Translating it yields CASSLDSSAETQYF. The chain couples TRBV5-1 to TRBJ2-5; D perhaps matches TRBD2 (6 bases). Trimming cost V 2 bases and J 5 bases, with 13 bases left between them. Germline CDR1 SGHRS, CDR2 YFSETQ. CDR3 length equals 14 residues.

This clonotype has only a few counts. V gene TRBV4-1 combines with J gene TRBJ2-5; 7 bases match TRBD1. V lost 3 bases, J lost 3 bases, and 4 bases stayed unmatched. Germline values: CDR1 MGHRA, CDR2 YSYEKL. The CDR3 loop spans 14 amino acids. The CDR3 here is CASSQAQGEETQYF. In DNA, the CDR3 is TGCGCCAGCAGCCAGGCTCAGGGGGAAGAGACCCAGTACTTC.

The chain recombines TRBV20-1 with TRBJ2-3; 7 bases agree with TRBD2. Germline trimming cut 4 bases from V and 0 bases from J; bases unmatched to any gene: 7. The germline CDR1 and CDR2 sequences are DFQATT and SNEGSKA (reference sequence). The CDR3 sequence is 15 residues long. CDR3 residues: CSATTPAGSTDTQYF. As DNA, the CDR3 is TGCAGTGCTACTACCCCAGCGGGGAGCACAGATACGCAGTATTTT.

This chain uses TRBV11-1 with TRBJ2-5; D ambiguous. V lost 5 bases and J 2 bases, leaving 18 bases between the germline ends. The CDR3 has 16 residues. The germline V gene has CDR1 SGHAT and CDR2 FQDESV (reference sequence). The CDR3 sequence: CASSARLTREQETQYF. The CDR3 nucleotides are TGTGCCAGCAGCGCCAGACTTACAAGAGAACAAGAGACCCAGTACTTC.

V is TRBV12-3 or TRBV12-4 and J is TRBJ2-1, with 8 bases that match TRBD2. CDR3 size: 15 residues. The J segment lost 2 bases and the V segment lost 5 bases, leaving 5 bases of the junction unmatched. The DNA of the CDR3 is TGTGCCAGCAGTCCCGGGAGGGCCACCTACAATGAGCAGTTCTTC. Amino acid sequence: CASSPGRATYNEQFF.

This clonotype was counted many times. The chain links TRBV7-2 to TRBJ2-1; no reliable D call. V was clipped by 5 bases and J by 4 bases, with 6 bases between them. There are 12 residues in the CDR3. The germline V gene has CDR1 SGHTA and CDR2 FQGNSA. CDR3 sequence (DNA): TGTGCCAGCAGCCAACCTTACAATGAGCAGTTCTTC. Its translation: CASSQPYNEQFF.